This T cell receptor beta chain was found in a study of T cell repertoires in cytomegalovirus infection. Points from the study as a whole: HLA-C-restricted TCR beta clonotypes specific for CMV led the ex vivo response.

CDR3 length: 14 residues. Germline values: CDR1 MDHEN, CDR2 SYDVKM. V was shortened by 3 bases and J by 4 bases, with 12 bases between the two germline ends. TCRdb independently ran MiXCR on the reads; one entry per CDR3 protein. In the table there are some 110,000 distinct CDR3 sequences, roughly a tenth of which are singletons. As to this clonotype: Its cognate antigen is unknown.

This chain uses TRBV28 with TRBJ1-1, with D maybe TRBD1 (6 bases). This receptor was taken from a human donor in good health (CMV status not recorded). Some clones in this sample may be carry-over from other donors' samples. The sequenced material came from PBMCs, sequenced either directly or after in vitro stimulation (not recorded which). CDR3 loop: CASSFRGGSTEAFF. The CDR3 nucleotides are TGTGCCAGCAGTTTTAGGGGGGGCAGCACTGAAGCTTTCTTT.